This entry lists 22 T cell receptor beta chains sequenced from one sample in a study of cytomegalovirus exposure and HLA in healthy donors. PCR used 60 Vbeta primers and 13 Jbeta primers. Generated by immunoSEQ multiplex PCR, the TCRdb table keeps only in-frame clones and is missing some. The sample lists 140,000 to 150,000 clones; 79% were seen once. Input material: PBMCs. Receptors originate from a woman aged 40 to 49 in good health and CMV-seropositive.

The J gene is TRBJ2-1, the V gene TRBV30; 8 nucleotides match TRBD2. J was trimmed by 15 bases and V by 1 base; bases with no gene match: 17. Germline V gene sequence: CDR1 GTSNPN, CDR2 SVGIG (reference sequence). CDR3 length equals 15 residues. CDR3 bases: TGTGCCTGGAGTGAGCTTAATCATGGTGGACTAGCTAGGTTCTTC. It yields the protein CAWSELNHGGLARFF.

This clone was seen only once. The V and J genes are TRBV2 and TRBJ2-3; TRBD1 matches at 7 bases. This CDR3 is built from 14 residues. The V and J ends lost 4 bases and 3 bases, in that order; junction bases with no gene match: 4. Germline CDR1 SNHLY, CDR2 FYNNEI. The CDR3 DNA is TGTGCCAGCAGTGTACAGGGGATAACAGATACGCAGTATTTT. Its translation is CASSVQGITDTQYF.

V gene TRBV14 combines with J gene TRBJ2-3; D is possibly TRBD2 (5 bases). V gave up 0 bases and J gave up 3 bases, with 19 bases separating them. Germline lookup yields CDR1 SGHDN and CDR2 FVKESK. CDR3 length: 18 residues. In nucleotides, the CDR3 is TGTGCCAGCAGCCAAGATTGGCTTGAGGGAATAGAGACAGATACGCAGTATTTT. Translation: CASSQDWLEGIETDTQYF.

This chain connects TRBV27 to TRBJ2-5, with 15 bases identical to TRBD2. V shed 2 bases and J 4 bases; nucleotides not matched to a gene: 8. This CDR3 region has 18 residues. Germline V gene lookup returns CDR1 MNHEY and CDR2 SMNVEV (reference sequence). This CDR3 is CASSLGTSGGTGIETQYF. The CDR3 DNA follows: TGTGCCAGCAGTTTAGGGACTAGCGGGGGGACCGGGATAGAGACCCAGTACTTC.

V and J are TRBV5-4 and TRBJ2-2, with no clear D. The CDR3 is made up of 14 amino acids. V shed 2 bases and J shed 3 bases, with 8 bases lying between them. The germline V gene encodes CDR1 SGHNT and CDR2 YYREEE (reference sequence). The CDR3 region has the DNA TGTGCCAGCAGCTTTCAGGTGGACACCGGGGAGCTGTTTTTT. Translating it yields CASSFQVDTGELFF.

The chain uses TRBV5-1 and TRBJ2-7; D may be TRBD1 (5 bases). With 4 bases removed from V and 7 bases from J, the gap between germline ends came to 18 bases. Germline CDR1 and CDR2: SGHRS and YFSETQ. The CDR3 length is 14 residues. The CDR3 sequence is CASSSLGVSREQYF. CDR3 DNA sequence: TGCGCCAGCAGCAGCTTAGGGGTATCTCGGGAGCAGTACTTC.

The CDR3 reads CASSLVRGRPYEQYF. The CDR3, as DNA: TGCGCCAGCAGCTTGGTGCGAGGGAGGCCCTACGAGCAGTACTTC. The J gene is TRBJ2-7, the V gene TRBV5-1; the D gene is possibly TRBD2 (6 bases). CDR1 is SGHRS and CDR2 is YFSETQ in the germline V gene. This CDR3 region has 15 residues. The germline V and J ends were trimmed by 0 bases and 2 bases, with 12 bases remaining between them.

V gene TRBV5-4 combines with J gene TRBJ2-7; perhaps TRBD2 as D (6 bases). The CDR3 totals 13 residues. The germline V gene has CDR1 SGHNT and CDR2 YYREEE (reference sequence). V lost 0 bases and J 5 bases, leaving 9 bases between the germline ends. CDR3 coding DNA: TGTGCCAGCAGCTTGGCGGGGGTCCACGAGCAGTACTTC. Its protein product is CASSLAGVHEQYF.

This clone was observed a handful of times. Germline and junction disagree at one end, which may indicate a read error. V usage is TRBV7-9 and J usage is TRBJ2-3, with D perhaps TRBD1 or TRBD2 (5 bases each). From germline, CDR1 is SEHNR and CDR2 FQNEAQ (reference sequence). The CDR3 length is 17 residues. CDR3 region: CSSSLAQGRVRADTQYF. The CDR3 DNA follows: TGTTCCAGCAGCTTAGCGCAGGGTCGGGTCCGGGCAGATACGCAGTATTTT.

The chain uses TRBV5-1 and TRBJ2-2; 8 bases line up with TRBD1. Germline CDR1 is SGHRS and CDR2 is YFSETQ. The CDR3 contains 15 residues. Trimming cost V 4 bases and J 1 base; bases outside gene matches: 3. The CDR3 nucleotides are TGCGCCAGCAGCATAGGACAGGGGAACACCGGGGAGCTGTTTTTT. It translates to CASSIGQGNTGELFF. Full variable domain (outside the CDR3, taken from reference TRBV5-1 and TRBJ2-2): KAGVTQTPRYLIKTRGQQVTLSCSPISGHRSVSWYQQTPGQGLQFLFEYFSETQRNKGNFPGRFSGRQFSNSRSEMNVSTLELGDSALYLCASSIGQGNTGELFFGEGSRLTVL.

The V gene is TRBV5-1, the J gene TRBJ1-6; no firm D call. The CDR3 covers 16 residues. Trimming shortened V by 0 bases and J by 4 bases, and 11 bases separated the two germline ends. Per germline, CDR1 SGHRS and CDR2 YFSETQ. The CDR3 nucleotides read TGCGCCAGCAGCTTGGATTTCGGGGAATATAATTCACCCCTCCACTTT. This sequence encodes CASSLDFGEYNSPLHF. Drawing the rest from reference TRBV5-1 and TRBJ1-6, the complete variable domain is KAGVTQTPRYLIKTRGQQVTLSCSPISGHRSVSWYQQTPGQGLQFLFEYFSETQRNKGNFPGRFSGRQFSNSRSEMNVSTLELGDSALYLCASSLDFGEYNSPLHFGNGTRLTVT.

This rearrangement joins TRBV6-4 to TRBJ2-3; TRBD2 matches at 7 bases. CDR1 is MRHNA and CDR2 is SNTAGT in the germline V gene. V lost 5 bases and J lost 0; bases outside the gene matches: 8. The CDR3 contains 16 residues. The CDR3 loop reads CASSRGGDSSTDTQYF. The CDR3 DNA reads TGTGCCAGCAGTCGGGGAGGGGATTCTAGCACAGATACGCAGTATTTT.

This sequence joins TRBV9 and TRBJ2-2, with 8 positions matching TRBD1. This CDR3 comprises 17 residues. J lost 2 bases, V lost 4 bases, and 10 bases had no gene match. Germline loops: CDR1 SGDLS, CDR2 YYNGEE. The CDR3 sequence is CASSPYLGTGNTGELFF. The CDR3 DNA follows: TGTGCCAGCAGCCCGTATCTCGGGACAGGCAACACCGGGGAGCTGTTTTTT. The full variable domain, in which reference TRBV9 and TRBJ2-2 provide the parts outside the CDR3, is DSGVTQTPKHLITATGQRVTLRCSPRSGDLSVYWYQQSLDQGLQFLIQYYNGEERAKGNILERFSAQQFPDLHSELNLSSLELGDSALYFCASSPYLGTGNTGELFFGEGSRLTVL.

The chain carries TRBV5-1 and TRBJ1-1; TRBD1 matches at 7 bases. Trimming removed 3 bases from V and 4 bases from J; junction bases left unmatched: 9. Germline V lookup: CDR1 SGHRS, CDR2 YFSETQ. The CDR3 length is 15 residues. CDR3: CASSSMTGQGTEAFF. As DNA, the CDR3 is TGCGCCAGCAGCTCGATGACAGGGCAGGGCACTGAAGCTTTCTTT.

The rearrangement uses TRBV6-5 and TRBJ1-5; no firm D call. V dropped 6 bases and J dropped 6 bases, with 12 bases sitting between them. Germline CDR1 reads MNHEY; CDR2 reads SVGAGI. The CDR3 consists of 13 residues. The CDR3 is CASRGGMSQPQHF. The DNA of the CDR3 is TGTGCCAGCAGGGGAGGGATGAGTCAGCCCCAGCATTTT.

V is TRBV5-1 and J is TRBJ2-1; 7 bases fit TRBD2. Germline CDR1 SGHRS, CDR2 YFSETQ. V gave up 3 bases and J gave up 9 bases; unmatched junction bases: 9. The CDR3 spans 14 residues. The CDR3 DNA is TGCGCCAGCAGCTCAATAGCAGCGGGGAGTGAGCAGTTCTTC. Encoded protein: CASSSIAAGSEQFF.

This clone was recorded once. CDR3 coding DNA: TGTGCCAGTAGGGCGGGGCCCAGCGGGGCGTTAGAAGAGACCCAGTACTTC. The encoded protein is CASRAGPSGALEETQYF. The chain combines TRBV19 with TRBJ2-5, with TRBD2 matching 7 bases. CDR1 and CDR2 (germline): LNHDA, SQIVND (reference sequence). Germline trimming cut 6 bases from V and 3 bases from J; bases unmatched to any gene: 16. The CDR3 loop spans 17 amino acids. The full variable domain, with the rest looked up from reference TRBV19 and TRBJ2-5, is DGGITQSPKYLFRKEGQNVTLSCEQNLNHDAMYWYRQDPGQGLRLIYYSQIVNDFQKGDIAEGYSVSREKKESFPLTVTSAQKNPTAFYLCASRAGPSGALEETQYFGPGTRLLVL.

The rearrangement links TRBV2 to TRBJ1-2, with D unclear. This CDR3 region has 15 residues. V was cut by 4 bases and J by 8 bases, with 20 bases left in between. Germline V gives CDR1 SNHLY, CDR2 FYNNEI. The CDR3 protein is CASSVTASRGGGYTF. Here the CDR3 DNA reads TGTGCCAGCAGTGTAACAGCTTCCCGAGGAGGGGGCTACACCTTC.

The rearrangement joins TRBV19 to TRBJ2-1; 7 positions match TRBD1. The trim removed 10 bases at V and 6 bases at J, leaving 15 bases unmatched. The germline V gene encodes CDR1 LNHDA and CDR2 SQIVND (reference sequence). CDR3 length: 15 residues. CDR3 sequence (DNA): TGTGCCACCAAGGTGGGGACAGTGAACACCAATGAGCAGTTCTTC. This gives the protein CATKVGTVNTNEQFF. Complete variable domain (other parts from reference TRBV19 and TRBJ2-1): DGGITQSPKYLFRKEGQNVTLSCEQNLNHDAMYWYRQDPGQGLRLIYYSQIVNDFQKGDIAEGYSVSREKKESFPLTVTSAQKNPTAFYLCATKVGTVNTNEQFFGPGTRLTVL.

The gene calls are TRBV19 and TRBJ2-1, with TRBD2 identical over 9 bases. The V gene end was trimmed by 10 bases and the J gene end by 9 bases; junction bases not matched to a gene: 16. The CDR3 is 15 amino acids. Germline assignment: CDR1 LNHDA and CDR2 SQIVND (reference sequence). CDR3 bases: TGTGCCACCGCTCCTGCGGGGGGGGCCGTGATTGAGCAGTTCTTC. This encodes CATAPAGGAVIEQFF.

The chain recombines TRBV19 with TRBJ2-3, with 9 bases identical to TRBD2. Unmatched junction bases numbered 8, after V lost 3 bases and J lost 4 bases. CDR3 length: 16 amino acids. Germline-derived CDR1 and CDR2 are LNHDA and SQIVND (reference sequence). CDR3 sequence reads: CASSMNSGGRADTQYF. As DNA, the CDR3 is TGTGCCAGTAGTATGAATAGCGGGGGTAGGGCAGATACGCAGTATTTT.

About this clone itself: One end of the junction is discordant with germline, which a read error may explain. V and J are TRBV7-9 and TRBJ1-4; tentatively, D is TRBD1 (5 bases). The CDR3 totals 16 residues. Germline V CDR1 and CDR2: SEHNR, FQNEAQ (reference sequence). The CDR3 nucleotides are TGTTCCAGCAGCTTATCCGGCGGGGGAGCGGGTGAAAAACTGTTTTTT. Translation gives CSSSLSGGGAGEKLFF.